This TCR beta chain was profiled in a study of T-cell reconstitution after alpha-beta-depleted transplantation in children. Findings and limits, study-wide: T-cell counts and diversity at one year post-transplant came mainly from newly produced T cells.

Preparation of the TCRbeta library involved a method that used unique molecular identifiers. One entry per CDR3 protein, called by TCRdb with MiXCR from the PCR reads. The repertoire holds around 300,000 distinct CDR3 sequences, with 11% as singletons. Trimming left V 0 bases short and J 9 bases short, with 16 bases between. CDR3 length: 15 residues. Germline-derived CDR1 and CDR2 are SGHKS and YYEKEE (reference sequence). About this clonotype: Its target is unknown.

The specimen comprised peripheral blood, sampled 180 days after TCRalphabeta/CD19-depleted stem cell transplant. The sequence was obtained from a male patient between 2 and 10 years old who had a stem cell transplant for chronic granulomatous disease, so the T cells may come from the graft donor. The genes are TRBV5-5 and TRBJ1-5; unclear D gene. The CDR3 is CASSLGGPNLGPQHF. CDR3 nucleotide sequence: TGTGCCAGCAGCTTGGGAGGACCTAACTTGGGGCCCCAGCATTTT. Based on the CDR3 plus reference TRBV5-5 and TRBJ1-5, the full variable domain is DAGVTQSPTHLIKTRGQQVTLRCSPISGHKSVSWYQQVLGQGPQFIFQYYEKEERGRGNFPDRFSARQFPNYSSELNVNALLLGDSALYLCASSLGGPNLGPQHFGDGTRLSIL.